The clone carrying this T cell receptor beta chain showed up just once. The sample comes from a study of T cell changes during pregnancy in multiple sclerosis. The assay was immunoSEQ multiplex PCR, and TCRdb's table has in-frame clones only and misses some. The sample includes some 47,000 clones, 96% of them seen just once. Germline assignment: CDR1 SGDLS and CDR2 YYNGEE. CDR3 size: 17 residues. With 3 bases clipped from V and 9 bases from J, the junction kept 15 bases outside the gene matches. The sequencing here drew on peripheral blood, taken in the second trimester of pregnancy. The receptor's source is a female donor with multiple sclerosis, enrolled in a pregnancy study. J is TRBJ2-1 and V is TRBV9; TRBD2 matches at 10 bases. The CDR3 sequence is CASSANPGLATPSEQFF. The CDR3 coding sequence is TGTGCCAGCAGCGCCAACCCGGGACTAGCGACCCCAAGTGAGCAGTTCTTC.